This note documents a single TCR beta chain sequence. What it binds is unknown. This sample is drawn from a study of T cell repertoires in cytomegalovirus infection. Background on the study: A matching HLA type, together with CMV infection, was signaled by public TCR beta signatures.

Study outcomes and limitations: Dominating the ex vivo response were HLA-C-restricted CMV-specific TCR beta clonotypes. Pooled public TCR beta family frequency picked out CMV carriers with the relevant HLA.

TCRdb processed the reads anew with MiXCR; each CDR3 protein has one entry. The sample lists about 260,000 distinct CDR3 sequences; roughly an eighth were seen once. The CDR3 sequence is 14 residues long. The germline V gene has CDR1 SGDLS and CDR2 YYNGEE. Between the trimmed V and J ends, which lost 2 bases and 0 bases, there was a span of 6 bases. This chain joins TRBV9 and TRBJ2-1; a possible D gene is TRBD2 (5 bases). This TCR was sampled from a human donor in good health (CMV status not recorded). Some clones in this sample may be carry-over from other donors' samples. Sequencing used PBMCs. The CDR3 loop is CASSVGSSYNEQFF. As DNA, the CDR3 is TGTGCCAGCAGCGTGGGGAGCTCCTACAATGAGCAGTTCTTC.